Each of the 9 T cell receptor beta chains below was sequenced from the same sample in a study of Graves' ophthalmopathy and Graves' hyperthyroidism (dated by TCRdb to the late 2010s). The reads were generated on an Illumina HiSeq 2000. For repertoire sequencing, the TCR beta CDR3 regions were amplified from RNA transcripts. The first round was an RT-PCR using HTBI primers with the Qiagen OneStep RT-PCR kit, and this first round was followed by a second-round multiplex PCR, then size selection and purification. The raw public reads went through TCRdb reprocessing: fastp at Q25, MiXCR clone calling, in-frame beta chains kept. CDR3 protein sequences are deduplicated, and each keeps its most common genes and DNA. This sample is represented by about 640,000 distinct CDR3 sequences; roughly 41% of them were singletons. Of the sample, over 2.5% falls within the top ten clones. Material for sequencing was peripheral blood. These receptors all stem from an adult man with Graves' ophthalmopathy.

V gene TRBV10-3 combines with J gene TRBJ1-2; TRBD1 might be the D (6 bases). CDR1 ENHRY and CDR2 SYGVKD come from the germline V gene. Trimming took off 10 bases at V and 6 bases at J, with 18 bases between the two ends. The CDR3 has 13 amino acids. In DNA form, the CDR3 reads TGTGCCACCACCTTAGGGGGGCGGGATGGCTACACCTTC. Amino acid sequence: CATTLGGRDGYTF.

In this sample, this clonotype turned up a few times. This chain links TRBV5-6 with TRBJ2-7; a weak D match, TRBD1 (6 bases). The CDR3 loop spans 14 amino acids. Trimming pared 2 bases from V and 0 bases from J, leaving 9 bases between. Per germline, CDR1 SGHDT and CDR2 YYEEEE. CDR3 nucleotide sequence: TGTGCCAGCAGCTTTTGGGACACCTCCTACGAGCAGTACTTC. The encoded protein is CASSFWDTSYEQYF.

This clonotype appeared many times. V is TRBV20-1 and J is TRBJ2-7, with 7 bases lining up with TRBD1. In germline, CDR1 is DFQATT, CDR2 SNEGSKA (reference sequence). The CDR3 totals 14 residues. The V and J ends lost 2 bases and 6 bases, in that order; junction bases with no gene match: 10. The CDR3 protein is CSARKTGLGGEQYF. CDR3 DNA sequence: TGCAGTGCTAGAAAGACAGGGTTGGGTGGCGAGCAGTACTTC.

This clonotype was seen many times. The chain joins TRBV7-2 to TRBJ1-4, with 7 positions matching TRBD1. Germline lookup yields CDR1 SGHTA and CDR2 FQGNSA. There are 16 residues in the CDR3. The junction had 12 bases not matched to a gene; V was cut back by 3 bases and J by 8 bases. CDR3 sequence (DNA): TGTGCCAGCAGCTTTGGGCGGGGACAGTTAGCCGAAAAACTGTTTTTT. This gives the protein CASSFGRGQLAEKLFF.

The V and J genes are TRBV4-1 and TRBJ2-7; D is undetermined. The V end lost 2 bases, the J end lost 2 bases, and 7 bases lay between the germline ends. The CDR3 totals 13 residues. Germline lookup yields CDR1 MGHRA and CDR2 YSYEKL. The DNA for the CDR3 is TGCGCCAGCAGCCAAATCGAAGCCTACGAGCAGTACTTC. Its translation is CASSQIEAYEQYF.

This clonotype has a count of ten or more. The rearrangement joins TRBV11-2 to TRBJ2-5; D may match TRBD1 or TRBD2 (5 bases each). V was trimmed by 8 bases and J by 5 bases, leaving 18 bases between them. CDR1 is SGHAT and CDR2 is FQNNGV in the germline V gene. The CDR3 spans 14 residues. CDR3 sequence: CASQLFGGRETQYF. The CDR3 nucleotides are TGTGCCAGCCAGCTTTTTGGGGGAAGGGAGACCCAGTACTTC.

CDR3 coding DNA: TGTGCCAGCAGTTACTCATCTGCCGAGGGGGAGACCCAGTACTTC. Translating gives CASSYSSAEGETQYF. The chain is built from TRBV25-1 and TRBJ2-5, with D perhaps TRBD1 or TRBD2 (5 bases each). CDR1 is MGHDK and CDR2 is SYGVNS in the germline V gene. This CDR3 is built from 15 residues. Trimming left V 5 bases short and J 5 bases short, with 18 bases between.

The chain employs TRBV20-1 and TRBJ1-2; tentatively, D is TRBD1 (6 bases). The CDR3 extends over 15 amino acids. V was clipped by 2 bases and J by 4 bases, with 17 bases between them. Germline V gene data show CDR1 as DFQATT and CDR2 as SNEGSKA (reference sequence). CDR3 residues: CSARPSQGSGYGYTF. CDR3 coding DNA: TGCAGTGCTAGACCGTCCCAGGGGTCTGGCTATGGCTACACCTTC.

The chain recombines TRBV7-2 with TRBJ2-7, with TRBD1 matching 11 bases. The length of the CDR3 is 15 residues. Per germline, CDR1 SGHTA and CDR2 FQGNSA. V lost 5 bases and J lost 3; bases outside the gene matches: 6. CDR3 DNA sequence: TGTGCCAGCAGCCCCCGGGACAGGGGGGTCTACGAGCAGTACTTC. It codes for CASSPRDRGVYEQYF.